This T cell receptor beta chain is drawn from a study of CD8 T cells in ankylosing spondylitis. Findings of the study overall: Apparently characteristic of ankylosing spondylitis blood was a TCR beta motif (fewer than ten highly homologous variants). The disease-linked clones had a CD8+ phenotype and low blood frequencies.

Quantitative barcoded 5'-RACE was used to prepare TCR beta libraries. TCRdb re-analysed the 5' RACE reads in MiXCR, keeping a single row per CDR3 protein. The repertoire has approximately 350,000 distinct CDR3 sequences, roughly 14% of them found once; the top ten carry about 1%. To note about this clonotype: The antigen is not known.

Looked up from germline, CDR1 is MNHNS and CDR2 is SASEGT. This CDR3 is built from 14 residues. V lost 5 bases and J 5 bases, leaving 15 bases between the germline ends. Sequencing used blood, either unsorted or a sorted T cell fraction (not recorded which). The receptor comes from a male donor with ankylosing spondylitis or in good health (not recorded which). The chain couples TRBV6-1 to TRBJ2-5; D is uncertain. The CDR3 nucleotides read TGTGCCAGCAGTACCCACTACCAGCAGGAGACCCAGTACTTC. This codes for CASSTHYQQETQYF.